These T cell receptor beta chains were read from a single sample in a study of blood T cell repertoires in COVID-19. TCRdb's copy holds only in-frame clones and misses some; the assay was immunoSEQ multiplex PCR. The sample contains about 120,000 clones, 70% to 85% of which appear only once. Sequenced input: peripheral blood. The receptors derive from a human donor with acute or convalescent COVID-19. The donor label of this sample is uncertain. The CDR3 runs from the conserved cysteine through the conserved F or W. D genes are given only for firm matches. Only part of the rows carry a size: once, few, many, or a class if the clone is expanded.

cdr3_aa cdr3_nt v_call d_call clone_size j_call
CASPSWRGDSPLHF TGTGCCAGCCCCTCCTGGCGAGGAGATTCACCCCTCCACTTT TRBV21-1 . . TRBJ1-6
CASSFSGTEAFF TGCGCCAGCAGCTTTAGCGGCACTGAAGCTTTCTTT TRBV5-1 . . TRBJ1-1
CASSPQPTGELFF TGTGCCAGCAGTCCACAGCCGACCGGGGAGCTGTTTTTT TRBV6-5 . . TRBJ2-2
CASSTGQNKNIQYF TGTGCCAGCAGCACGGGACAGAACAAAAACATTCAGTACTTC TRBV7-8 TRBD1 . TRBJ2-4
CASSYSRQPPLHTQYF TGTGCCAGCAGTTACTCGAGACAGCCACCCCTCCATACGCAGTATTTT TRBV6-5 . few TRBJ2-3
CASRTPGLGESDTQYF TGCGCCAGCAGGACCCCGGGACTAGGAGAGTCAGATACGCAGTATTTT TRBV5-1 TRBD2 . TRBJ2-3
CATSRGGGTGELFF TGTGCCACCAGCAGAGGAGGGGGCACCGGGGAGCTGTTTTTT TRBV15 . few TRBJ2-2
CATSRVGQPNYGYTF TGTGCCACCAGTAGGGTGGGACAACCAAACTATGGCTACACCTTC TRBV15 . . TRBJ1-2
CAISERLYNEQFF TGTGCCATCAGTGAGAGACTTTACAATGAGCAGTTCTTC TRBV10-3 . . TRBJ2-1
CASSPGRGETQYF TGTGCCAGCAGTCCGGGCCGGGGTGAGACCCAGTACTTC TRBV2 . . TRBJ2-5
CASSLMGTRSGNTIYF TGCGCCAGCAGCTTGATGGGGACTCGCTCTGGAAACACCATATATTTT TRBV5-1 . . TRBJ1-3
CASKKTHGSGNTIYF TGTGCCAGTAAAAAGACCCACGGGTCTGGAAACACCATATATTTT TRBV19 . once TRBJ1-3
CASSLSGGDGGYTF TGTGCCAGCAGTTTATCGGGGGGAGATGGTGGCTACACCTTC TRBV27 . . TRBJ1-2
CASSQRGRQGLREQYF TGTGCCAGCAGCCAACGCGGTCGACAGGGCCTACGGGAGCAGTACTTC TRBV3-1/TRBV3-2 TRBD1 . TRBJ2-7
CASSEDRGPYEQYF TGTGCCAGCAGTGAGGACAGGGGGCCTTACGAGCAGTACTTC TRBV2 TRBD1 . TRBJ2-7
CASSFGGVDTYEQYF TGTGCCAGCAGTTTTGGGGGGGTCGACACCTACGAGCAGTACTTC TRBV27 TRBD2 . TRBJ2-7
CASSLPGEETQYF TGTGCCAGCAGCTTGCCAGGGGAAGAGACCCAGTACTTC TRBV5-5 . . TRBJ2-5
CASSLDFLRGYTF TGTGCCAGCAGCTTAGACTTCCTTCGGGGCTACACCTTC TRBV7-2 . . TRBJ1-2
CAWSRGIANYGYTF TGTGCCTGGAGTAGGGGGATCGCTAACTATGGCTACACCTTC TRBV30 . . TRBJ1-2
CASSLVPGANYGYTF TGTGCCAGCAGCTTGGTTCCAGGGGCGAACTATGGCTACACCTTC TRBV5-6 . . TRBJ1-2
CASSQTGSYEQYF TGCGCCAGCAGCCAGACAGGCTCCTACGAGCAGTACTTC TRBV4-1 . few TRBJ2-7
CASSVGGAFGGEQFF TGTGCCAGCAGCGTCGGGGGGGCCTTCGGAGGTGAGCAGTTCTTC TRBV11-3 TRBD2 . TRBJ2-1
CASSSRARATGELFF TGTGCCAGCAGCAGCCGAGCCAGGGCCACCGGGGAGCTGTTTTTT TRBV3-1/TRBV3-2 . few TRBJ2-2
CASSGGAYEQYF TGTGCCAGCAGCGGGGGGGCCTACGAGCAGTACTTC TRBV28 TRBD2 . TRBJ2-7
CASSPGPGNQPQHF TGTGCCAGCTCACCGGGCCCAGGAAATCAGCCCCAGCATTTT TRBV18 . . TRBJ1-5
CASSQGLWRPQETQYF TGTGCCAGCAGCCAAGGCTTATGGCGGCCTCAAGAGACCCAGTACTTC TRBV3-1/TRBV3-2 . . TRBJ2-5
CASSFGGAAADTQYF TGTGCCAGCAGCTTTGGAGGGGCCGCAGCAGATACGCAGTATTTT TRBV5-8 . . TRBJ2-3
CATSVAGIENSPLHF TGTGCCACCTCAGTGGCAGGGATCGAAAATTCACCCCTCCACTTT TRBV7-9 . . TRBJ1-6
CASTIGGPNQPQHF TGTGCCAGCACTATCGGGGGGCCCAATCAGCCCCAGCATTTT TRBV28 . . TRBJ1-5
CASSPGGVNIQYF TGTGCCAGCAGCCCGGGGGGAGTGAACATTCAGTACTTC TRBV7-9 TRBD2 many TRBJ2-4
CASSESTGDQPQHF TGCGCCAGCAGTGAGTCGACAGGGGATCAGCCCCAGCATTTT TRBV10-2 TRBD1 . TRBJ1-5
CAAGRGDRVNSPLHF TGTGCCGCCGGTCGGGGGGATAGGGTTAATTCACCCCTCCACTTT TRBV19 . . TRBJ1-6
CASSDAGRYNSPLHF TGTGCCAGCAGTGACGCAGGGAGGTATAATTCACCCCTCCACTTT TRBV6-1 . . TRBJ1-6
CASSSILRSNTIYF TGTGCCAGCAGTTCAATTCTTCGGTCAAACACCATATATTTT TRBV27 . . TRBJ1-3
CASSWPTGGQVITNYGYTF TGTGCCAGCAGCTGGCCTACCGGGGGACAGGTAATAACTAACTATGGCTACACCTTC TRBV11-3 TRBD1 . TRBJ1-2
CASSQGSLLSTDTQYF TGCGCCAGCAGCCAAGGAAGCCTACTTAGCACAGATACGCAGTATTTT TRBV4-1 . . TRBJ2-3
CASRADRVNTEAFF TGTGCCAGCAGGGCGGACAGAGTGAACACTGAAGCTTTCTTT TRBV7-8 . . TRBJ1-1
CATSTGVPNSPLHF TGTGCCACCTCTACAGGGGTGCCTAATTCACCCCTCCACTTT TRBV24-1 TRBD1 . TRBJ1-6
CAWSDGRGVEKLFF TGTGCCTGGAGTGATGGGAGGGGTGTAGAAAAACTGTTTTTT TRBV30 . once TRBJ1-4
CSAVSWETQYF TGCAGTGCTGTTAGTTGGGAGACCCAGTACTTC TRBV29-1 . . TRBJ2-5
CASSQGGTRGETQYF TGTGCCAGCAGCCAAGGCGGGACTAGGGGAGAGACCCAGTACTTC TRBV3-1/TRBV3-2 TRBD2 . TRBJ2-5
CASTNPKNTEAFF TGTGCCAGCACCAACCCCAAAAACACTGAAGCTTTCTTT TRBV7-9 . few TRBJ1-1
CASSYPSRDRAYNEQFF TGTGCCAGCAGCTATCCGTCCCGGGACAGGGCTTACAATGAGCAGTTCTTC TRBV28 TRBD1 . TRBJ2-1
CASSEYPGTDYEQYF TGTGCCAGCAGTGAATACCCGGGAACGGACTACGAGCAGTACTTC TRBV25-1 . . TRBJ2-7
CASSLSGGSKNIQYF TGTGCCAGCAGCTTATCAGGGGGCTCCAAAAACATTCAGTACTTC TRBV7-2 TRBD1 . TRBJ2-4
CASSDPGETTNEKLFF TGTGCCAGCAGTGATCCCGGAGAAACAACTAATGAAAAACTGTTTTTT TRBV25-1 . . TRBJ1-4
CASSMSATNEKLFF TGTGCCAGCTCAATGTCAGCGACTAATGAAAAACTGTTTTTT TRBV18 . . TRBJ1-4
CASSQNAGQGAQPQHF TGTGCCAGCAGCCAAAATGCTGGCCAGGGTGCCCAGCCCCAGCATTTT TRBV3-1/TRBV3-2 . once TRBJ1-5
CASSLLSVDTQYF TGTGCCAGCAGTTTACTCTCCGTCGATACGCAGTATTTT TRBV27 . few TRBJ2-3
CASSLVGDKGETQYF TGTGCCAGCAGCTTAGTAGGGGACAAGGGGGAGACCCAGTACTTC TRBV7-8 . many TRBJ2-5
CASSESTGTNYGYTF TGTGCCAGCAGTGAATCGACAGGTACCAACTATGGCTACACCTTC TRBV25-1 . many TRBJ1-2
CAIKTGSGVSGNTIYF TGTGCCATTAAGACCGGCTCGGGGGTTTCTGGAAACACCATATATTTT TRBV10-3 . once TRBJ1-3
CASSLFDSGTEAFF TGTGCCAGCAGCTTATTTGATTCGGGCACTGAAGCTTTCTTT TRBV7-8 . . TRBJ1-1